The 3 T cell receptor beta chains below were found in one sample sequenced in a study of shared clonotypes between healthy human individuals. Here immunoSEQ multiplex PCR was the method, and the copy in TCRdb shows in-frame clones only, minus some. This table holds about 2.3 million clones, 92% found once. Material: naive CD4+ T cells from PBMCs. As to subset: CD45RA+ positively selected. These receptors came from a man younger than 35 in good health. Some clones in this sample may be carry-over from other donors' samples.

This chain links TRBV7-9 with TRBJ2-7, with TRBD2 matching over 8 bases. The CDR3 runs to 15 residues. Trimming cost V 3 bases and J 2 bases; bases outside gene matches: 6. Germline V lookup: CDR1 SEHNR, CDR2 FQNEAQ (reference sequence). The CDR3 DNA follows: TGTGCCAGCAGCTTCTGGAGCGGGAGTCCCTACGAGCAGTACTTC. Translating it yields CASSFWSGSPYEQYF.

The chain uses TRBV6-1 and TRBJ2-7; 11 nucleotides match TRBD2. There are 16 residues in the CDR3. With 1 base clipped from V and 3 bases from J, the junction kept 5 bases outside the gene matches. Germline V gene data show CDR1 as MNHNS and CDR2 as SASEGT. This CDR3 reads CASSEGLAGNGYEQYF. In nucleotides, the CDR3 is TGTGCCAGCAGTGAAGGACTAGCGGGGAACGGCTACGAGCAGTACTTC.

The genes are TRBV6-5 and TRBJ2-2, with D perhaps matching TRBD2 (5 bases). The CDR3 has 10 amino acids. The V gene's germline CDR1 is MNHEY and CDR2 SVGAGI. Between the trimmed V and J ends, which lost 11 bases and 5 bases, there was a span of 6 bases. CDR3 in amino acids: CAGGTGELFF. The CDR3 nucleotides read TGTGCCGGAGGTACCGGGGAGCTGTTTTTT.